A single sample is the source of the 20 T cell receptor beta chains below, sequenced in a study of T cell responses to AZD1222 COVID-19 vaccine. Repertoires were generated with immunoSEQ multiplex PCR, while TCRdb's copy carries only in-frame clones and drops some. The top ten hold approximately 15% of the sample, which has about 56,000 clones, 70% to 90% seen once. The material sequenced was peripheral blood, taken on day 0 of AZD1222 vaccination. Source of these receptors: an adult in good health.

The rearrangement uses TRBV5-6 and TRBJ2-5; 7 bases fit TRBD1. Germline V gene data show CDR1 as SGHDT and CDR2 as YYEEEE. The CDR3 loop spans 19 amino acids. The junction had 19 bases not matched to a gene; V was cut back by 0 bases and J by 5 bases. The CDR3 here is CASSLDVLQGSVMRETQYF. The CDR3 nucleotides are TGTGCCAGCAGCTTGGACGTGCTACAGGGGTCGGTAATGCGGGAGACCCAGTACTTC.

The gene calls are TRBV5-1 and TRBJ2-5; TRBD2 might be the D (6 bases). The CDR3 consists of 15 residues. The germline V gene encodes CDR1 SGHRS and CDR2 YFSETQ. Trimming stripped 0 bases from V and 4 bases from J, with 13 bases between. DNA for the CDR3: TGCGCCAGCAGCTTGGTAGCCGGGGGTATAGAGACCCAGTACTTC. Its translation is CASSLVAGGIETQYF.

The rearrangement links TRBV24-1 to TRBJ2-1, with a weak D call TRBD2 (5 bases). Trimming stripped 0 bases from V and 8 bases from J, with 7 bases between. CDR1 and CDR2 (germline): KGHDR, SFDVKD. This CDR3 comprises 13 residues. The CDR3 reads CATSDLRRDEQFF. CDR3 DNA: TGTGCCACCAGTGATTTGCGGCGGGATGAGCAGTTCTTC.

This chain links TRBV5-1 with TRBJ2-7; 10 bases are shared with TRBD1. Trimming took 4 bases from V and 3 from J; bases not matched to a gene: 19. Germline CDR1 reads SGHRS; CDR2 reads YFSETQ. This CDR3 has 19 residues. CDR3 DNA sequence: TGCGCCAGCAGCCTCCGACAGGGGGCGCAGAAGGATGGACTCTACGAGCAGTACTTC. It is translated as CASSLRQGAQKDGLYEQYF.

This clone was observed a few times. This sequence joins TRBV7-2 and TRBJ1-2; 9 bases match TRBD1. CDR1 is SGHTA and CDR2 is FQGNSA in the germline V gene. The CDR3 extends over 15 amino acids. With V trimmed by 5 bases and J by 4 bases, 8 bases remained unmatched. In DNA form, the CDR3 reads TGTGCCAGCAGCCAGGGGTTGGACAGGGGCTATGGCTACACCTTC. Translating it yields CASSQGLDRGYGYTF.

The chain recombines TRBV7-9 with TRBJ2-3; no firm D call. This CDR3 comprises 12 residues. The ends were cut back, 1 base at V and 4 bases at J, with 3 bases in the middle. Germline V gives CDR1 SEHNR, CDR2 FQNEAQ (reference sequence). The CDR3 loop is CASSLDADTQYF. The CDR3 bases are TGTGCCAGCAGCTTAGATGCAGATACGCAGTATTTT. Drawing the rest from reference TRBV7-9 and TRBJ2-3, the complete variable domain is DTGVSQNPRHKITKRGQNVTFRCDPISEHNRLYWYRQTLGQGPEFLTYFQNEAQLEKSRLLSDRFSAERPKGSFSTLEIQRTEQGDSAMYLCASSLDADTQYFGPGTRLTVL.

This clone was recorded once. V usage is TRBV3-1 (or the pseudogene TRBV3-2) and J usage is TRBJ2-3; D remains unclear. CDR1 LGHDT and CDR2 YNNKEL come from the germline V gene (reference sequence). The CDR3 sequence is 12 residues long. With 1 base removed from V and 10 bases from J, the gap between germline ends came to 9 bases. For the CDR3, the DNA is TGTGCCAGCAGCCAAGGGTATTCGCCGCAGTATTTT. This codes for CASSQGYSPQYF.

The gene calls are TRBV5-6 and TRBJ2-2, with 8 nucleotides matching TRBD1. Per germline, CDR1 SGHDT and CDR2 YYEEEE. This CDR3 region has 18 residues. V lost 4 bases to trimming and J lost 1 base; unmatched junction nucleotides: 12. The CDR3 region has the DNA TGTGCCAGCAGCCTAAAGATACCGACAGGGGTGAACACCGGGGAGCTGTTTTTT. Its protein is CASSLKIPTGVNTGELFF.

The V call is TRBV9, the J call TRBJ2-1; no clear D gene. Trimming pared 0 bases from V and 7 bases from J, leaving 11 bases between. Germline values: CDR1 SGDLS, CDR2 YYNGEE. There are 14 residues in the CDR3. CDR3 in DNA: TGTGCCAGCAGCGTAGGGAGTAGAGTTAATGAGCAGTTCTTC. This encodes CASSVGSRVNEQFF.

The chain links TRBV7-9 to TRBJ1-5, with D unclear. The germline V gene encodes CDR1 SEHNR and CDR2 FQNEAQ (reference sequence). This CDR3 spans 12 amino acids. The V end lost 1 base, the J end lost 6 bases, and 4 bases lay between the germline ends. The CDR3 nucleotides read TGTGCCAGCAGCTTAGGGGTTCAGCCCCAGCATTTT. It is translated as CASSLGVQPQHF.

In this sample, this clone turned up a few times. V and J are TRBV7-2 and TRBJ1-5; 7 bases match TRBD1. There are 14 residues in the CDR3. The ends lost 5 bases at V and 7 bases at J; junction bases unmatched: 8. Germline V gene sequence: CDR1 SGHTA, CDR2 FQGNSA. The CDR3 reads CASSLGDSGQPQHF. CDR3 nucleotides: TGTGCCAGCAGCCTAGGGGACAGCGGGCAGCCCCAGCATTTT.

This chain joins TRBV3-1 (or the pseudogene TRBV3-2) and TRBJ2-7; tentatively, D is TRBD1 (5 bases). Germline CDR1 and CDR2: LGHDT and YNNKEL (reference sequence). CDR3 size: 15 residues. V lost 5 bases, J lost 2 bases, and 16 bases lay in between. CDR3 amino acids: CASSATGGITYEQYF. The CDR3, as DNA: TGTGCCAGCAGCGCAACAGGTGGAATAACCTACGAGCAGTACTTC.

The CDR3 region is CATSDGGAGYSNQPQHF. The CDR3 DNA follows: TGTGCCACCAGTGATGGGGGCGCAGGGTATAGCAATCAGCCCCAGCATTTT. The chain has TRBV24-1 and TRBJ1-5; possibly TRBD1 for D (6 bases). Germline loops: CDR1 KGHDR, CDR2 SFDVKD. The CDR3 has 17 amino acids. V was shortened by 3 bases and J by 0 bases, with 14 bases between the two germline ends.

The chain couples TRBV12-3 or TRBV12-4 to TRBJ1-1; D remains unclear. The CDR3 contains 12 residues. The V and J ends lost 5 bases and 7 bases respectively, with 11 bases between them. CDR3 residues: CASSPDWDEAFF. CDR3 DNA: TGTGCCAGCAGTCCCGATTGGGATGAAGCTTTCTTT.

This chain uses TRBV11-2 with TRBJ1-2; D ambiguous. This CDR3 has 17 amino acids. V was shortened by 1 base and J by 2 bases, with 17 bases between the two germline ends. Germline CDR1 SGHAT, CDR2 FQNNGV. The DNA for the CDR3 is TGTGCCAGCAGCTTAGTCCGGGGAGCTACCTACAACTATGGCTACACCTTC. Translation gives CASSLVRGATYNYGYTF. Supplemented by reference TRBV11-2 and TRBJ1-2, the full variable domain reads EAGVAQSPRYKIIEKRQSVAFWCNPISGHATLYWYQQILGQGPKLLIQFQNNGVVDDSQLPKDRFSAERLKGVDSTLKIQPAKLEDSAVYLCASSLVRGATYNYGYTFGSGTRLTVV.

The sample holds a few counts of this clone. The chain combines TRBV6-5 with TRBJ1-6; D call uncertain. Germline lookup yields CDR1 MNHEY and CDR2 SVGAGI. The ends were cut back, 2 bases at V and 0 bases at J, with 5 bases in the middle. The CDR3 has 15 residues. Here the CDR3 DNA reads TGTGCCAGCAGTTACAGCAGCTCCTATAATTCACCCCTCCACTTT. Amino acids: CASSYSSSYNSPLHF.

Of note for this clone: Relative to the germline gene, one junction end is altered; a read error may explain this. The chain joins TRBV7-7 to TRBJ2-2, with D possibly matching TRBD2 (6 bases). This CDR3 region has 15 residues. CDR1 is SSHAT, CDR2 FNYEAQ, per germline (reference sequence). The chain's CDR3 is CASSPMAGITGELFF. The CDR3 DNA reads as TGTGCTAGCAGCCCCATGGCGGGGATCACCGGGGAGCTGTTTTTT.

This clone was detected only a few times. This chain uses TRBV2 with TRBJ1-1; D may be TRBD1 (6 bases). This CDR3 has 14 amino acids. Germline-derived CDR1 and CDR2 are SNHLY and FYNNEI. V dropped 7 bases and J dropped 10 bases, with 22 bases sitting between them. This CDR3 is CASNGGQLGDGAFF. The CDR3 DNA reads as TGTGCCAGCAATGGCGGACAGCTGGGAGATGGAGCTTTCTTT.

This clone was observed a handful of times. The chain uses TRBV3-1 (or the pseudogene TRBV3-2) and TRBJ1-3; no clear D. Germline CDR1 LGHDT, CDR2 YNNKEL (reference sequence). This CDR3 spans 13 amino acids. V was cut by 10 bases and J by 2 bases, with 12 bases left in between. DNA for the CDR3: TGTGCCACCTCGGACTTCGCTGGAAACACCATATATTTT. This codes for CATSDFAGNTIYF.

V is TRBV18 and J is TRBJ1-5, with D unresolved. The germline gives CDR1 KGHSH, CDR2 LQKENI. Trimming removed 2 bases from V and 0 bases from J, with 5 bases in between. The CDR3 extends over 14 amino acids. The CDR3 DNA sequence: TGTGCCAGCTCACCAGGGAATAGCAATCAGCCCCAGCATTTT. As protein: CASSPGNSNQPQHF.